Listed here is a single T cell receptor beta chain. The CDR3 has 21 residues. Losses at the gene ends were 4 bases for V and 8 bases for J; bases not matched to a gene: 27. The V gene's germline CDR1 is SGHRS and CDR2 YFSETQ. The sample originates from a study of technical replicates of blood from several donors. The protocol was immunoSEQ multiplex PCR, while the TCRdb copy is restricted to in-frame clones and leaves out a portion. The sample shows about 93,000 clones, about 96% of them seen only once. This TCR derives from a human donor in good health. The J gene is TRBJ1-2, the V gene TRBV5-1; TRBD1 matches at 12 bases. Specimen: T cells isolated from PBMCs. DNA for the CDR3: TGCGCCAGCAGCCATTCTTCGGGACAGGGGGCCTTCCCCGCGAGGCGTCGGGGCTACACCTTC. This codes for CASSHSSGQGAFPARRRGYTF.